This entry lists 16 T cell receptor beta chains sequenced from one sample in a study of T-cell reconstitution after alpha-beta-depleted transplantation in children. Molecular barcoding with unique molecular identifiers was used for the TCRbeta library. TCRdb reprocessed the PCR reads with MiXCR, giving one entry per CDR3 protein. The repertoire holds a few hundred thousand distinct CDR3 sequences, under 9.5% seen once, with about 6.2% in the top ten. The specimen was PBMCs from the stem cell graft donor, collected from the stem cell graft. These receptors were obtained from a human donor who donated a stem cell graft to a child with acute lymphoblastic leukemia.

This clonotype came up a few times. The chain links TRBV13 to TRBJ2-7, with 9 bases fitting TRBD2. Germline loops: CDR1 PRHDT, CDR2 FYEKMQ (reference sequence). The CDR3 loop spans 16 amino acids. The V gene end was trimmed by 5 bases and the J gene end by 4 bases; junction bases not matched to a gene: 12. In DNA form, the CDR3 reads TGTGCCAGCAGCGGGCGCTCTCGCGGGGGGGAATACGAGCAGTACTTC. This sequence encodes CASSGRSRGGEYEQYF.

This clonotype was seen at least ten times. The chain carries TRBV6-2 or TRBV6-3 and TRBJ1-1; D unclear. Trimming cost V 4 bases and J 3 bases, with 9 bases left between them. CDR1 and CDR2 (germline): MNHEY, SVGEGT. The CDR3 runs 13 residues. In DNA form, the CDR3 reads TGTGCCAGCAGTTCCACCTGGGACACTGAAGCTTTCTTT. This sequence encodes CASSSTWDTEAFF.

The chain uses TRBV2 and TRBJ1-5; D is uncertain. Trimming removed 3 bases from V and 2 bases from J, with 8 bases in between. The CDR3 spans 14 residues. In germline, CDR1 is SNHLY, CDR2 FYNNEI. For the CDR3, the DNA is TGTGCCAGCAGTGATCAGGTGGGCAATCAGCCCCAGCATTTT. This sequence encodes CASSDQVGNQPQHF.

This clonotype was observed a handful of times. The J gene is TRBJ1-5, the V gene TRBV27; tentative D call: TRBD1 (6 bases). Trimming removed 3 bases at V and 3 bases at J, with 12 bases between. The CDR3 extends over 15 amino acids. Per germline, CDR1 MNHEY and CDR2 SMNVEV (reference sequence). DNA of the CDR3: TGTGCCAGCAGTTTCTCTAACAGGGACAATCAGCCCCAGCATTTT. Its protein product is CASSFSNRDNQPQHF.

The V and J genes are TRBV5-4 and TRBJ2-3; tentative D call: TRBD2 (5 bases). The germline V gene encodes CDR1 SGHNT and CDR2 YYREEE (reference sequence). Trimming shortened V by 5 bases and J by 6 bases, and 19 bases separated the two germline ends. This CDR3 region has 15 residues. The CDR3 DNA sequence: TGTGCCAGCAGTTCTGGACTCCCCCGGTCGGATACGCAGTATTTT. Amino acids: CASSSGLPRSDTQYF.

In this sample, this clonotype turned up a few times. The CDR3 DNA is TGTGCCAGCAGCGGAAACTATGGCTACACCTTC. Translated, it gives CASSGNYGYTF. The chain employs TRBV6-2 or TRBV6-3 and TRBJ1-2; D is unclear. Trimming shortened V by 6 bases and J by 2 bases, and 4 bases separated the two germline ends. In germline, CDR1 is MNHEY, CDR2 SVGEGT. The CDR3 consists of 11 residues.

This clonotype has only a few counts. The chain combines TRBV7-9 with TRBJ2-3, with a possible D match to TRBD1 (6 bases). Germline V CDR1 and CDR2: SEHNR, FQNEAQ (reference sequence). CDR3 length: 16 amino acids. The V and J ends lost 5 bases and 3 bases respectively, with 18 bases between them. Here the CDR3 reads CASSAQQGRKTDTQYF. CDR3 coding DNA: TGTGCCAGCAGCGCCCAACAGGGTAGGAAAACAGATACGCAGTATTTT.

The V gene is TRBV6-1, the J gene TRBJ1-2; possible D gene TRBD1, 5 bases. The germline V gene encodes CDR1 MNHNS and CDR2 SASEGT. V lost 6 bases to trimming and J lost 8 bases, with 19 bases between them. The CDR3 is 14 amino acids. CDR3 DNA sequence: TGTGCCAGCAGGCGGAGAGGGGCTACTTACGGCTACACCTTC. It encodes CASRRRGATYGYTF.

In its sample, this clonotype was seen a few times. The chain combines TRBV6-1 with TRBJ1-4; no definite D call. Deletions cut 6 bases from V and 7 bases from J, with 12 bases between. This CDR3 contains 13 residues. CDR1 is MNHNS, CDR2 SASEGT, per germline. DNA of the CDR3: TGTGCCAGCAGGATGGGTCGCACTGAAAAACTGTTTTTT. This translates into CASRMGRTEKLFF.

This chain links TRBV7-9 with TRBJ1-1; TRBD1 matches 7 bases. V shed 1 base and J 0 bases; nucleotides not matched to a gene: 2. The CDR3 is 15 amino acids. Germline assignment: CDR1 SEHNR and CDR2 FQNEAQ (reference sequence). This CDR3 reads CASSLGTGMNTEAFF. The CDR3, as DNA: TGTGCCAGCAGCTTAGGGACAGGCATGAACACTGAAGCTTTCTTT.

This clonotype was observed a few times. CDR3 sequence reads: CATSTGADQPQHF. CDR3 sequence (DNA): TGTGCCACCTCCACAGGGGCGGATCAGCCCCAGCATTTT. V is TRBV7-7 and J is TRBJ1-5, with 7 bases lining up with TRBD1. CDR1 and CDR2 (germline): SSHAT, FNYEAQ (reference sequence). The trim removed 10 bases at V and 5 bases at J, leaving 8 bases unmatched. The CDR3 spans 13 residues. Based on the CDR3 plus reference TRBV7-7 and TRBJ1-5, the full variable domain is GAGVSQSPRYKVTKRGQDVTLRCDPISSHATLYWYQQALGQGPEFLTYFNYEAQPDKSGLPSDRFSAERPEGSISTLTIQRTEQRDSAMYRCATSTGADQPQHFGDGTRLSIL.

This clonotype showed up many times. The V call is TRBV27, the J call TRBJ1-1; TRBD1 is a possible D gene (5 bases). The germline CDR1 and CDR2 sequences are MNHEY and SMNVEV (reference sequence). V was cut by 4 bases and J by 5 bases, with 20 bases left in between. The CDR3 length is 16 residues. The CDR3 region is CASSSPPLGALTEAFF. The CDR3, as DNA: TGTGCCAGCAGTTCCCCACCCCTAGGGGCGCTTACTGAAGCTTTCTTT.

This clonotype showed up just a few times. This chain joins TRBV28 and TRBJ1-1, with TRBD1 matching 8 bases. The germline V gene has CDR1 MDHEN and CDR2 SYDVKM. With 9 bases clipped from V and 9 bases from J, the junction kept 12 bases outside the gene matches. The CDR3 runs to 13 residues. CDR3 residues: CASYHNQGAKAFF. The CDR3 DNA is TGTGCCAGTTATCACAATCAGGGGGCCAAAGCTTTCTTT.

This clonotype was seen more than once but under ten times. The chain's CDR3 is CASSPGIGREDYTF. The CDR3 DNA reads as TGTGCCAGCTCACCCGGGATTGGCAGGGAAGACTACACCTTC. The chain links TRBV18 to TRBJ1-2; D possibly corresponds to TRBD1 (5 bases). CDR1 is KGHSH and CDR2 is LQKENI in the germline V gene. Deletions cut 3 bases from V and 10 bases from J, with 18 bases between. The CDR3 is made up of 14 amino acids.

The rearrangement links TRBV13 to TRBJ2-3, with 8 bases fitting TRBD1. Germline V gene sequence: CDR1 PRHDT, CDR2 FYEKMQ (reference sequence). CDR3 length: 14 amino acids. With 10 bases clipped from V and 3 bases from J, the junction kept 9 bases outside the gene matches. The CDR3 DNA reads TGTGCCACGCTCACAGGGGGAACAACAGATACGCAGTATTTT. Translated, it gives CATLTGGTTDTQYF.

This clonotype appeared many times. The gene calls are TRBV14 and TRBJ2-1; D remains unclear. With 0 bases removed from V and 6 bases from J, the gap between germline ends came to 18 bases. The CDR3 loop spans 17 amino acids. Germline V gene sequence: CDR1 SGHDN, CDR2 FVKESK. In DNA, the CDR3 is TGTGCCAGCAGCCAAGATCCTTTACGGGTGCGGACCAATGAGCAGTTCTTC. This gives the protein CASSQDPLRVRTNEQFF. Looking up the rest from reference TRBV14 and TRBJ2-1 gives the full variable domain: EAGVTQFPSHSVIEKGQTVTLRCDPISGHDNLYWYRRVMGKEIKFLLHFVKESKQDESGMPNNRFLAERTGGTYSTLKVQPAELEDSGVYFCASSQDPLRVRTNEQFFGPGTRLTVL.